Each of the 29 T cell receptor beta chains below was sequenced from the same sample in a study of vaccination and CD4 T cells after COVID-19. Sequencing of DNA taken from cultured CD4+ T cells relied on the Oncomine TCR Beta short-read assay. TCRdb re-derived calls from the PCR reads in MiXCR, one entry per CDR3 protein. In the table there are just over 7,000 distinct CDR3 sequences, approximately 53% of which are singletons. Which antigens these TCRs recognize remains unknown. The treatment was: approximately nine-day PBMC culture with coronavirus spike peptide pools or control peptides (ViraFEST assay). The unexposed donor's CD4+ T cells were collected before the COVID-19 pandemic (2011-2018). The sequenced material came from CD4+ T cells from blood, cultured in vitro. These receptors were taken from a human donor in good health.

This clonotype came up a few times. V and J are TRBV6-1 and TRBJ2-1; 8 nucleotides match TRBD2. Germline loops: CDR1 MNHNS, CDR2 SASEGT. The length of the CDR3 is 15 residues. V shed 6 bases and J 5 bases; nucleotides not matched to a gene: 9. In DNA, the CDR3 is TGTGCCAGCAGGTTCATAGCGGGGTTAAACAATGAGCAGTTCTTC. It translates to CASRFIAGLNNEQFF.

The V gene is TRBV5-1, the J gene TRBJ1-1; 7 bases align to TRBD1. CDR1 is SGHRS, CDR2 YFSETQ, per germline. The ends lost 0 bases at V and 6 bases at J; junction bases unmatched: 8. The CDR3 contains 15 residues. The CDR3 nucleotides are TGCGCCAGCAGCTTGGGATGGGGACAGAGCGCTGAAGCTTTCTTT. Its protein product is CASSLGWGQSAEAFF.

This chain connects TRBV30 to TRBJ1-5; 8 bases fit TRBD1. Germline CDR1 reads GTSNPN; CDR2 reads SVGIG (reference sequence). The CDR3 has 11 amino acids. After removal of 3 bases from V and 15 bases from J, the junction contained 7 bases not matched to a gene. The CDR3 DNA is TGTGCCTGGAGCCTAGACAGGGGCCTGCATTTT. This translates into CAWSLDRGLHF. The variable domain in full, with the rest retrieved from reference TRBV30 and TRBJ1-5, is SQTIHQWPATLVQPVGSPLSLECTVEGTSNPNLYWYRQAAGRGLQLLFYSVGIGQISSEVPQNLSASRPQDRQFILSSKKLLLSDSGFYLCAWSLDRGLHFGDGTRLSIL.

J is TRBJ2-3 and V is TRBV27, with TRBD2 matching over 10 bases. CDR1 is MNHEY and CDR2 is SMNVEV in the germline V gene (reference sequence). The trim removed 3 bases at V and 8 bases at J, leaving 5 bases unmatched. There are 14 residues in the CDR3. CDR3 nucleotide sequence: TGTGCCAGCAGTTTCGCACTAGCGGGGAGTACGCAGTATTTT. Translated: CASSFALAGSTQYF.

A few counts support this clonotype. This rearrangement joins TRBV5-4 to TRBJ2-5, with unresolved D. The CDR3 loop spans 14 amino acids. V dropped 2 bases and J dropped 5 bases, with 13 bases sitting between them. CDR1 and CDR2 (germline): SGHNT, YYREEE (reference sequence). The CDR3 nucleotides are TGTGCCAGCAGCTTTAGGGCTCTAGGTGAGACCCAGTACTTC. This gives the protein CASSFRALGETQYF.

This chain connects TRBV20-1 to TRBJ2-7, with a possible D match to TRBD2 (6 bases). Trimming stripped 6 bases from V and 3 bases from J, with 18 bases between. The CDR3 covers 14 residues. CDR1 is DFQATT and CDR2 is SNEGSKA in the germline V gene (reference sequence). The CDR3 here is CSAPNQLANYEQYF. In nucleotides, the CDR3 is TGCAGTGCCCCAAACCAACTAGCAAACTACGAGCAGTACTTC.

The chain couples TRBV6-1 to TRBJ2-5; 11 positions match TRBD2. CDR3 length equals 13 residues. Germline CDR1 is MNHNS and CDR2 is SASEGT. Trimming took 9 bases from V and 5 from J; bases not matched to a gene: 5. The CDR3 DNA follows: TGTGCCAGTAGCGGGGGGGCGTGGGAGACCCAGTACTTC. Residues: CASSGGAWETQYF.

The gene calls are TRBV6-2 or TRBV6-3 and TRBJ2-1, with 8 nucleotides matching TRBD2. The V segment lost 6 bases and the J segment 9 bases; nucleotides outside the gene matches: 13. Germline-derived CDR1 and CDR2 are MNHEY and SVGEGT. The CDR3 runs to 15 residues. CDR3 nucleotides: TGTGCCAGCAGCCGCCGCCCGGGGGGGCCTAGTGAGCAGTTCTTC. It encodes CASSRRPGGPSEQFF.

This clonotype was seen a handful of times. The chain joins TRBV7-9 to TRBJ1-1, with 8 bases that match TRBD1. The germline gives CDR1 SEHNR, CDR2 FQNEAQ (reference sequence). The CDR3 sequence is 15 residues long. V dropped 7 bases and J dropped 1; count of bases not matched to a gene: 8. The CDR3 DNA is TGTGCCAGCACCACGACAGGGGTTGGGAACACTGAAGCTTTCTTT. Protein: CASTTTGVGNTEAFF.

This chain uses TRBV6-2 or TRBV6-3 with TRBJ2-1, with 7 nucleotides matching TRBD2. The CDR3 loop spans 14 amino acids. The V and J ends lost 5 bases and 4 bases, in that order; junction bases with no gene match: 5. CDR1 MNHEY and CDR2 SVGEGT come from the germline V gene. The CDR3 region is CASSPPGGYNEQFF. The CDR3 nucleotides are TGTGCCAGCAGTCCCCCCGGGGGGTACAATGAGCAGTTCTTC.

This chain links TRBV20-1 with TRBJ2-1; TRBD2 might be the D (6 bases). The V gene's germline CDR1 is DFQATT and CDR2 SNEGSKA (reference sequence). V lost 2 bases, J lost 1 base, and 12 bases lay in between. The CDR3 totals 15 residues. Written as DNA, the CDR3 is TGCAGTGCTAGAAAGGCGGCGGGGTCCTACAATGAGCAGTTCTTC. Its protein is CSARKAAGSYNEQFF.

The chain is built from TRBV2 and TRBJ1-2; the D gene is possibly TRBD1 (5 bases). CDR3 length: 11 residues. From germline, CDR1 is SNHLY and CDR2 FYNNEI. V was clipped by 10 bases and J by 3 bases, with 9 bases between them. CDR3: CATRQYYGYTF. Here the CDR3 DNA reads TGTGCCACCCGACAGTACTATGGCTACACCTTC. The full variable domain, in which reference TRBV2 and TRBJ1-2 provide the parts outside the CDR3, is EPEVTQTPSHQVTQMGQEVILRCVPISNHLYFYWYRQILGQKVEFLVSFYNNEISEKSEIFDDQFSVERPDGSNFTLKIRSTKLEDSAMYFCATRQYYGYTFGSGTRLTVV.

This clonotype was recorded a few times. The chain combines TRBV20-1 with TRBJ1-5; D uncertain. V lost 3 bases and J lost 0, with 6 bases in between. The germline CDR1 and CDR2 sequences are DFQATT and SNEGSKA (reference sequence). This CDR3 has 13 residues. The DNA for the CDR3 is TGCAGTGCTAGGGGAGATAGCAATCAGCCCCAGCATTTT. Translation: CSARGDSNQPQHF.

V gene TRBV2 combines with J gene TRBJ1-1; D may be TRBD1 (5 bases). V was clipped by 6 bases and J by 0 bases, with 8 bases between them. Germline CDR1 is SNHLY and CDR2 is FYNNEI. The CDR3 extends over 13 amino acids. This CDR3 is CASRAGLNTEAFF. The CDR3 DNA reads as TGTGCCAGCAGGGCAGGGTTGAACACTGAAGCTTTCTTT.

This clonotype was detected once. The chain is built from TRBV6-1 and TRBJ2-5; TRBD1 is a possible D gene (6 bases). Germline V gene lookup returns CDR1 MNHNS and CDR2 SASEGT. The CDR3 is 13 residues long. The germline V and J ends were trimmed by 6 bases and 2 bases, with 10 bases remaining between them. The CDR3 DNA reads TGTGCCAGCAGGGGGGCCGGGCAAGAGACCCAGTACTTC. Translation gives CASRGAGQETQYF.

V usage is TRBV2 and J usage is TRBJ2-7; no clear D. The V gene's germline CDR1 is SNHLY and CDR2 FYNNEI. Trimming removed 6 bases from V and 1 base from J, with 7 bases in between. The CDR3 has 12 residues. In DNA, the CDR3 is TGTGCCAGCAGGGTGGGATCCTACGAGCAGTACTTC. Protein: CASRVGSYEQYF. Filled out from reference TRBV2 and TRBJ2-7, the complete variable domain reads EPEVTQTPSHQVTQMGQEVILRCVPISNHLYFYWYRQILGQKVEFLVSFYNNEISEKSEIFDDQFSVERPDGSNFTLKIRSTKLEDSAMYFCASRVGSYEQYFGPGTRLTVT.

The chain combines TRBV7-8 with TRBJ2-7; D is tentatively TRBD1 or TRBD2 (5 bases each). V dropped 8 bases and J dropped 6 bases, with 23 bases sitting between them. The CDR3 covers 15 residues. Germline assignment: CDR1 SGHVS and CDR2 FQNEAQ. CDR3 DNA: TGTGCCAGCGGACATAGGTGGGGGAGCCTAGTCGAGCAGTACTTC. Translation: CASGHRWGSLVEQYF.

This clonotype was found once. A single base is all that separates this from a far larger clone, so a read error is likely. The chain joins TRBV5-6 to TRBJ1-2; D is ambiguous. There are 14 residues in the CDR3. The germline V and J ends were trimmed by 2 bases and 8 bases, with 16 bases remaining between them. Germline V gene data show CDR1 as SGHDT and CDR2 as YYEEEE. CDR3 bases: TGTGCCAGCAGCTTCTATCAGACGAAGCGGGGCTACACCTTC. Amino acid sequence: CASSFYQTKRGYTF.

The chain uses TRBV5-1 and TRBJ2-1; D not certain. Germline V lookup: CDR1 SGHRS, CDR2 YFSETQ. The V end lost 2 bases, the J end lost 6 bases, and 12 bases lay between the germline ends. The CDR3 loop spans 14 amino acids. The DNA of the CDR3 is TGCGCCAGCAGCTTACTAACAGACCCCAATGAGCAGTTCTTC. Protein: CASSLLTDPNEQFF.

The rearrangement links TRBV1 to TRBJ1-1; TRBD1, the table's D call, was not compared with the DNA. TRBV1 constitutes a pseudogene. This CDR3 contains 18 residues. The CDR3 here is CTSSQSSRLRGRNTEAFF. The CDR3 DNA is TGCACCAGCAGCCAAAGTTCGAGACTACGGGGCCGGAACACTGAAGCTTTCTTT.

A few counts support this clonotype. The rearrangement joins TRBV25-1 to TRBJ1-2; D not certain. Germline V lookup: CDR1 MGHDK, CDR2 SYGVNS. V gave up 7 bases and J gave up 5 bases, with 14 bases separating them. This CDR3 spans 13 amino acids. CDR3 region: CASTPLVGYGYTF. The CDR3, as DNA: TGTGCCAGCACCCCGCTAGTCGGTTATGGCTACACCTTC.

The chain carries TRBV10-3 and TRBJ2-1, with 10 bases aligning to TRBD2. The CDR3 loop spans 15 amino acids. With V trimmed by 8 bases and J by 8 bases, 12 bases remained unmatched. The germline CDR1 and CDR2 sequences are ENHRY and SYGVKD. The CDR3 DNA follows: TGTGCCATCGGTTCTTCTAGCGGGGGCCCCTATGAGCAGTTCTTC. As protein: CAIGSSSGGPYEQFF.

The CDR3 sequence: CSARDPSSLSGNTIYF. The CDR3 region has the DNA TGCAGTGCTAGAGATCCCAGTTCCCTCTCTGGAAACACCATATATTTT. The chain uses TRBV20-1 and TRBJ1-3; D uncertain. The ends were cut back, 0 bases at V and 0 bases at J, with 12 bases in the middle. The CDR3 is made up of 16 amino acids. Germline assignment: CDR1 DFQATT and CDR2 SNEGSKA (reference sequence).

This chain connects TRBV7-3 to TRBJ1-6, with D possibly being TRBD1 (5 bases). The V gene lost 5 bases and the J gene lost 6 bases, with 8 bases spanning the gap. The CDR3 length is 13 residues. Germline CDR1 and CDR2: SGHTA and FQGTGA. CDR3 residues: CASSPGGNSPLHF. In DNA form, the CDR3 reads TGTGCCAGCAGCCCCGGGGGTAATTCACCCCTCCACTTT.

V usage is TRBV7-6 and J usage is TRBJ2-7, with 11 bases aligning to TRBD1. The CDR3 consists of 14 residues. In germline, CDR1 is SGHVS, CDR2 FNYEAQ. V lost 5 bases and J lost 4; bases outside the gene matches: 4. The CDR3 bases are TGTGCCAGCAGCCCCGGGACAGGGGGTTACGAGCAGTACTTC. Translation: CASSPGTGGYEQYF.

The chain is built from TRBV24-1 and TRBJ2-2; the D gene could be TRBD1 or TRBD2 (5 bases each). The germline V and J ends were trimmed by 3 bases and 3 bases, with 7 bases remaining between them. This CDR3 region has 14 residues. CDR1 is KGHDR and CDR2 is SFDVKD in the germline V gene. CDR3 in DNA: TGTGCCACCAGTGATGGGACGGACACCGGGGAGCTGTTTTTT. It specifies CATSDGTDTGELFF.

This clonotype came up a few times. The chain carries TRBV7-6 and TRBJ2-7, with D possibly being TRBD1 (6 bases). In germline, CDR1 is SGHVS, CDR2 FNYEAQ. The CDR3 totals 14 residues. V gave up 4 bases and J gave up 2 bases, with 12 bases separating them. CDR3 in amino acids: CASSSGTPTYEQYF. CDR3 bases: TGTGCCAGCAGCTCCGGGACACCTACCTACGAGCAGTACTTC.

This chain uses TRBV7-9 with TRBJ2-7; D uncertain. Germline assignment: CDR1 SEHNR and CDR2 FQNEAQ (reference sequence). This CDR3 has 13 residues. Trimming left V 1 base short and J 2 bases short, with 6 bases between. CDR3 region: CASSLGGTYEQYF. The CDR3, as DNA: TGTGCCAGCAGCTTAGGCGGAACCTACGAGCAGTACTTC. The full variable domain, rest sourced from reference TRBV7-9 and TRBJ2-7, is DTGVSQNPRHKITKRGQNVTFRCDPISEHNRLYWYRQTLGQGPEFLTYFQNEAQLEKSRLLSDRFSAERPKGSFSTLEIQRTEQGDSAMYLCASSLGGTYEQYFGPGTRLTVT.

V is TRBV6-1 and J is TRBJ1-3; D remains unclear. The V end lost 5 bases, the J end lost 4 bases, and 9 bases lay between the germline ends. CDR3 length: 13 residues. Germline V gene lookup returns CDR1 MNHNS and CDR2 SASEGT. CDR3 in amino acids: CASSKDWGNTIYF. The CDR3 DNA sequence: TGTGCCAGCAGTAAGGACTGGGGAAACACCATATATTTT.